Detailed here is one T cell receptor beta chain. CDR1 is SGDLS and CDR2 is YYNGEE in the germline V gene. The CDR3 length is 14 residues. V lost 3 bases, J lost 0 bases, and 10 bases lay in between. Researchers ran immunoSEQ v3.0 at survey level. Assay: immunoSEQ multiplex PCR; the TCRdb copy retains only in-frame clones and omits some. The table lists around 30,000 clones, 88% of them singletons, with 4.1% in the top ten. This specimen belongs to a study of long-term antiretroviral therapy in people with HIV. This TCR came from a young woman with HIV. The rearrangement uses TRBV9 and TRBJ2-7, with D perhaps given as TRBD1 or TRBD2 (5 bases each). The specimen was unsorted PBMCs, collected 0.5 years after starting antiretroviral therapy. CDR3 region: CASSARAGSYEQYF. The CDR3 nucleotides read TGTGCCAGCAGCGCCAGGGCGGGCTCCTACGAGCAGTACTTC.